This entry lists 2 T cell receptor beta chains sequenced from one sample in a study of T cells in Graves' hyperthyroidism and ophthalmopathy (dated by TCRdb to between 2018 and 2021). To prepare the library, multiplex PCR was applied. Sequenced on an Illumina HiSeq 2000. Amplification of TCR beta CDR3 regions was carried out from RNA transcripts. The first round of RT-PCR for the TCR CDR3 was performed with the HTBI primer set and the Qiagen OneStep RT-PCR kit. TCRdb cleaned the public reads at Q25 with fastp, built clones with MiXCR and kept in-frame beta chains. Rows matching on CDR3 protein sequence are summarized as one entry with the most common DNA and genes. The sample table shows around 340,000 distinct CDR3 sequences, and about 20% are seen once. About half of the sample is in the top ten clones. Sequences were obtained from blood. The origin of the receptors is a woman between 50 and 59 years old with Graves' hyperthyroidism.

This clonotype was counted many times. The V call is TRBV7-2, the J call TRBJ2-3; D is perhaps TRBD1 (5 bases). The V end was cut by 6 bases, the J end by 6 bases, with 13 bases between. The CDR3 covers 13 residues. Germline V gene sequence: CDR1 SGHTA, CDR2 FQGNSA. In nucleotides, the CDR3 is TGTGCCAGCAGAGACGGACATTCCGATACGCAGTATTTT. Encoded protein: CASRDGHSDTQYF.

This clonotype appeared a few times. The chain is built from TRBV25-1 and TRBJ1-3; D is uncertain. Looked up from germline, CDR1 is MGHDK and CDR2 is SYGVNS. V dropped 4 bases and J dropped 7 bases, with 11 bases sitting between them. CDR3 length: 13 residues. The CDR3 reads CASSVGLRNTIYF. As DNA, the CDR3 is TGTGCCAGCAGTGTGGGTCTGCGGAACACCATATATTTT. Complete variable domain (other parts from reference TRBV25-1 and TRBJ1-3): EADIYQTPRYLVIGTGKKITLECSQTMGHDKMYWYQQDPGMELHLIHYSYGVNSTEKGDLSSESTVSRIRTEHFPLTLESARPSHTSQYLCASSVGLRNTIYFGEGSWLTVV.